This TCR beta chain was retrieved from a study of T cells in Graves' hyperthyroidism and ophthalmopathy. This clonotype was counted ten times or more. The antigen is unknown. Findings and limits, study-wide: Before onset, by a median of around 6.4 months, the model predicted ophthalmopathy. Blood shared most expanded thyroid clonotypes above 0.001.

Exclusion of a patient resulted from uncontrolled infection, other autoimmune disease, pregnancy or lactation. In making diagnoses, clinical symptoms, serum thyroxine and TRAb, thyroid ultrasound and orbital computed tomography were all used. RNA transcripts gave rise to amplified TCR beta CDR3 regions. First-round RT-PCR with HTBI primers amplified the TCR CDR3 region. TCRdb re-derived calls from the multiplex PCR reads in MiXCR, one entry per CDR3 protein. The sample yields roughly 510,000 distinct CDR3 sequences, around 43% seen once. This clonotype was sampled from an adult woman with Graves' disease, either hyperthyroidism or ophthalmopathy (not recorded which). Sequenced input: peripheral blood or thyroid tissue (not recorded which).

The CDR3 nucleotides are TGCGCCAGCAGCTTGGCTGGGACAAAAGGTGAAAAACTGTTTTTT. As protein: CASSLAGTKGEKLFF. The chain is built from TRBV5-1 and TRBJ1-4, with D tentatively TRBD1 (6 bases). Deletions cut 0 bases from V and 7 bases from J, with 13 bases between. From germline, CDR1 is SGHRS and CDR2 YFSETQ. The CDR3 length is 15 residues. The whole variable domain, filled in from reference TRBV5-1 and TRBJ1-4, reads KAGVTQTPRYLIKTRGQQVTLSCSPISGHRSVSWYQQTPGQGLQFLFEYFSETQRNKGNFPGRFSGRQFSNSRSEMNVSTLELGDSALYLCASSLAGTKGEKLFFGSGTQLSVL.